This T cell receptor (beta chain) was captured in a study of glioma-infiltrating T cells. Study findings and constraints: Tissue and blood shared very few CDR3 sequences. Tissue-blood divergence was below expectation in non-neoplastic patients, above in gliomas.

Amplification of TCR alpha and beta CDR3 regions from RNA used iRepertoire nested multiplex PCR. One-step reverse transcription and amplification started from around 100-400 ng of tissue mRNA or PBMC total RNA. Via MiXCR, TCRdb re-called the multiplex PCR reads, giving one row per CDR3 protein. The data show more than 85,000 distinct CDR3 sequences, approximately 26% seen once. Notes on this clonotype: Its antigen is as yet unknown. It may be a read error: a sequence one base away is much more abundant.

This CDR3 is 14 amino acids long. The V gene's germline CDR1 is PRHDT and CDR2 FYEKMQ (reference sequence). This chain links TRBV13 with TRBJ2-2; TRBD2 is a possible D gene (5 bases). The TCR sequence derives from a human donor with low-grade glioma or glioblastoma, undergoing nonglioma brain surgery, or in good health (not recorded which). The sequencing sample was made of glioma tissue, nonneoplastic brain tissue, or PBMCs (not recorded which). The CDR3 region has the DNA TGTGCCAGCAGCTTAGTATTTGCGTCCGGGGAGCTGCTTTTT. Translation: CASSLVFASGELLF.